Below are 2 T cell receptor beta chains sequenced from a single sample in a study of blood T cell repertoires in COVID-19 (dated by TCRdb to 2018 to 2020). Library construction relied on the immunoSEQ multiplex PCR assay. Not all clones reach the TCRdb copy of this immuneACCESS table, which keeps in-frame sequences only. Checked studies attribute under half of the gap to unresolved V genes and leave the rest unexplained. This sample gives 350,000 to 450,000 clones in total; approximately 89% of them show up just once. About 1.6% of the sample is held by the ten biggest clonotypes. Source material: peripheral blood. All receptors derive from a woman in her thirties or forties with COVID-19, enrolled during active disease.

The chain links TRBV5-1 to TRBJ1-2, with TRBD1 as a possible D gene (5 bases). Germline V gene lookup returns CDR1 SGHRS and CDR2 YFSETQ. This CDR3 has 13 residues. With 4 bases removed from V and 6 bases from J, the gap between germline ends came to 13 bases. The CDR3 here is CASSADIGNGYTF. Here the CDR3 DNA reads TGCGCCAGCAGCGCGGACATAGGCAATGGCTACACCTTC.

The chain uses TRBV7-3 and TRBJ2-3; D possibly corresponds to TRBD2 (7 bases). The CDR3 loop spans 15 amino acids. Trimming took 0 bases from V and 12 from J, leaving 19 bases between them. Germline V lookup: CDR1 SGHTA, CDR2 FQGTGA. Written as DNA, the CDR3 is TGTGCCAGCAGCTTAACCCCCTTGAGGGGGGGGTTCCAGTATTTT. Encoded protein: CASSLTPLRGGFQYF.